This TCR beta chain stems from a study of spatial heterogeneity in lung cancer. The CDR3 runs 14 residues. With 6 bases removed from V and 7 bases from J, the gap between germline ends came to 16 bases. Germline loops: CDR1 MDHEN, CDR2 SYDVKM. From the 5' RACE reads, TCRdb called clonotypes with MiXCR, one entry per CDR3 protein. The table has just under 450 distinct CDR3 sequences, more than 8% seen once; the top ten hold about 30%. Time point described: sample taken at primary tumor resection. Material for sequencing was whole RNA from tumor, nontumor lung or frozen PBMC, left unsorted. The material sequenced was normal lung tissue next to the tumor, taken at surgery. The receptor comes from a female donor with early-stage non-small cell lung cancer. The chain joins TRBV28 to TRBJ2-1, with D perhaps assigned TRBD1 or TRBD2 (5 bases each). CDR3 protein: CASSRSGTTNEQFF. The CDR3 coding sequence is TGTGCCAGCAGCCGGTCCGGGACCACAAATGAGCAGTTCTTC.